The 29 T cell receptor beta chains below were found in one sample sequenced in a study of Ad26.COV2.S vaccination and SARS-CoV-2 variants. Assay used: immunoSEQ multiplex PCR; TCRdb lists only in-frame clones, some missing. This sample yields roughly 320,000 clones, of which approximately 80% are seen a single time; 2.1% belongs to the top ten. Treatment noted: about 20 received Ad26.COV2.S at low or high dose, single or two shots; roughly 5 received placebo; per-sample allocation not given. Specimen acquisition occurred on day 63 following the initial vaccine or placebo injection. Sequencing used peripheral blood, obtained in a trial of Ad26.COV2.S vaccine versus placebo. These receptors were collected from a person aged 18-65 years who received the Ad26.COV2.S COVID-19 vaccine or a placebo.

The rearrangement uses TRBV2 and TRBJ2-1; D may be TRBD1 (6 bases). V dropped 4 bases and J dropped 2 bases, with 12 bases sitting between them. CDR3 size: 15 residues. CDR1 SNHLY and CDR2 FYNNEI come from the germline V gene. Written as DNA, the CDR3 is TGTGCCAGCAGTGGGACAGACTCCCCCTACAATGAGCAGTTCTTC. Amino acids: CASSGTDSPYNEQFF.

The chain is built from TRBV20-1 and TRBJ1-6; D is uncertain. Between the trimmed V and J ends, which lost 3 bases and 8 bases, there was a span of 14 bases. This CDR3 is built from 14 residues. CDR1 and CDR2 from the germline V gene are DFQATT and SNEGSKA (reference sequence). The DNA for the CDR3 is TGCAGTGCTAGTGTCGGACTTGGTCATTCACCCCTCCACTTT. Amino acid sequence: CSASVGLGHSPLHF.

The V and J genes are TRBV7-9 and TRBJ1-1, with a weak D call TRBD1 (5 bases). Trimming cost V 5 bases and J 0 bases, with 13 bases left between them. The CDR3 length is 15 residues. CDR1 and CDR2 (germline): SEHNR, FQNEAQ (reference sequence). CDR3 sequence reads: CASSITGRLNTEAFF. CDR3 coding DNA: TGTGCCAGCAGCATCACGGGACGCCTGAACACTGAAGCTTTCTTT.

The J gene is TRBJ2-1, the V gene TRBV6-5, with 7 nucleotides matching TRBD2. Germline V gives CDR1 MNHEY, CDR2 SVGAGI. With V trimmed by 2 bases and J by 4 bases, 2 bases remained unmatched. The CDR3 contains 14 residues. The CDR3 DNA sequence: TGTGCCAGCAGTTACAACGGGGGGTACAATGAGCAGTTCTTC. Encoded protein: CASSYNGGYNEQFF.

This rearrangement joins TRBV3-1 (or the pseudogene TRBV3-2) to TRBJ2-1; no definite D call. Between the trimmed V and J ends, which lost 1 base and 10 bases, there was a span of 20 bases. Germline CDR1 is LGHDT and CDR2 is YNNKEL (reference sequence). The CDR3 runs to 16 residues. As DNA, the CDR3 is TGTGCCAGCAGCCAAGCGGCCTCCGGGCCCCGTAAAGAGCAGTTCTTC. Protein: CASSQAASGPRKEQFF.

The chain carries TRBV7-2 and TRBJ1-2; D is perhaps TRBD1 (6 bases). Germline assignment: CDR1 SGHTA and CDR2 FQGNSA. Trimming cost V 1 base and J 2 bases, with 14 bases left between them. CDR3 length: 16 amino acids. The CDR3 reads CASSLGRTELNYGYTF. CDR3 sequence (DNA): TGTGCCAGCAGCTTAGGTCGGACAGAACTGAACTATGGCTACACCTTC.

This rearrangement joins TRBV12-5 to TRBJ2-1; D gene ambiguous. CDR1 LGHNT and CDR2 FRNRAP come from the germline V gene. This CDR3 is 12 amino acids long. The germline V and J ends were trimmed by 1 base and 12 bases, with 10 bases remaining between them. The CDR3 loop reads CASGLDYNMQFF. The CDR3 nucleotides read TGTGCTAGTGGTTTGGATTATAACATGCAGTTCTTC.

The chain couples TRBV2 to TRBJ2-7; TRBD1 matches at 7 bases. The CDR3 length is 14 residues. The V and J ends lost 2 bases and 11 bases, in that order; junction bases with no gene match: 12. Germline V gene data show CDR1 as SNHLY and CDR2 as FYNNEI. The CDR3 nucleotides read TGTGCCAGCAGTGAAAGGACAGGTATTTTTAGGGAGTACTTC. Protein sequence: CASSERTGIFREYF. Full variable domain (missing parts from reference TRBV2 and TRBJ2-7): EPEVTQTPSHQVTQMGQEVILRCVPISNHLYFYWYRQILGQKVEFLVSFYNNEISEKSEIFDDQFSVERPDGSNFTLKIRSTKLEDSAMYFCASSERTGIFREYFGPGTRLTVT.

The V gene is TRBV29-1, the J gene TRBJ2-7; TRBD1 aligns across 9 bases. Germline CDR1 SQVTM, CDR2 ANQGSEA. Trimming at V came to 5 bases and at J to 5 bases, leaving 16 bases not matched to a gene. This CDR3 has 16 amino acids. This chain's CDR3 is CSVQKSTGQGGDEQYF. CDR3 DNA sequence: TGCAGCGTTCAGAAGAGTACGGGACAGGGTGGGGACGAGCAGTACTTC.

In this sample, this clone turned up a few times. The rearrangement joins TRBV28 to TRBJ2-6, with 11 nucleotides matching TRBD1. The germline gives CDR1 MDHEN, CDR2 SYDVKM. CDR3 length equals 18 residues. The ends lost 5 bases at V and 1 base at J; junction bases unmatched: 7. The CDR3 region is CASSLSGTGGSGANVLTF. The CDR3 bases are TGTGCCAGCAGTCTATCCGGGACAGGGGGTTCTGGGGCCAACGTCCTGACTTTC.

This clone was recorded once. This chain links TRBV2 with TRBJ1-4, with TRBD1 as a possible D gene (5 bases). Germline CDR1 is SNHLY and CDR2 is FYNNEI. Trimming stripped 10 bases from V and 2 bases from J, with 23 bases between. The CDR3 is 17 amino acids. CDR3 in DNA: TGTGCCACTCGCCAAGGGACCGGTCTCGTGACTAATGAAAAACTGTTTTTT. Translating gives CATRQGTGLVTNEKLFF.

The rearrangement uses TRBV28 and TRBJ1-2, with D uncertain. CDR3 size: 13 residues. The V and J ends lost 6 bases and 4 bases respectively, with 12 bases between them. Looked up from germline, CDR1 is MDHEN and CDR2 is SYDVKM. CDR3 nucleotide sequence: TGTGCCAGCAGGGGAAACCAGATCTATGGCTACACCTTC. Encoded protein: CASRGNQIYGYTF.

The chain links TRBV7-2 to TRBJ2-2; 14 nucleotides align to TRBD2. Germline CDR1 reads SGHTA; CDR2 reads FQGNSA. This CDR3 comprises 17 residues. V dropped 5 bases and J dropped 3; count of bases not matched to a gene: 5. This CDR3 is CASSQTSGGAYTGELFF. CDR3 bases: TGTGCCAGCAGCCAGACTAGCGGGGGGGCGTACACCGGGGAGCTGTTTTTT.

The rearrangement joins TRBV11-2 to TRBJ2-7; no firm D call. The CDR3 contains 16 residues. The V end was cut by 1 base, the J end by 0 bases, with 13 bases between. CDR1 is SGHAT and CDR2 is FQNNGV in the germline V gene. CDR3 sequence (DNA): TGTGCCAGCAGCTTAGTCTGGCACCCGGACTCCTACGAGCAGTACTTC. It translates to CASSLVWHPDSYEQYF.

The rearrangement joins TRBV6-4 to TRBJ2-3; D unresolved. Germline lookup yields CDR1 MRHNA and CDR2 SNTAGT. This CDR3 comprises 13 residues. With 5 bases removed from V and 3 bases from J, the gap between germline ends came to 9 bases. CDR3 region: CASSRAITDTQYF. The CDR3 coding sequence is TGTGCCAGCAGTAGGGCTATTACAGATACGCAGTATTTT.

CDR3 protein: CASTFAGGYYGYTF. CDR3 in DNA: TGTGCCAGCACGTTCGCAGGGGGCTACTATGGCTACACCTTC. The chain uses TRBV7-9 and TRBJ1-2, with 8 bases that match TRBD1. The CDR3 runs to 14 residues. From germline, CDR1 is SEHNR and CDR2 FQNEAQ (reference sequence). V lost 7 bases, J lost 3 bases, and 7 bases stayed unmatched.

The genes are TRBV19 and TRBJ1-5, with 7 bases identical to TRBD1. V trimming: 5 bases; J trimming: 4 bases; junction bases outside the gene matches: 5. Germline CDR1 and CDR2: LNHDA and SQIVND (reference sequence). The CDR3 extends over 14 amino acids. In nucleotides, the CDR3 is TGTGCCAGTAGTTTTTCGACAGGGAATCAGCCCCAGCATTTT. Amino acid sequence: CASSFSTGNQPQHF.

The V and J genes are TRBV6-6 and TRBJ1-3, with 9 positions matching TRBD1. This CDR3 comprises 17 residues. Trimming removed 5 bases from V and 4 bases from J; junction bases left unmatched: 12. Germline V CDR1 and CDR2: MNHNY, SVGAGI (reference sequence). The CDR3 spells CASSRKPGQGYGNTIYF. CDR3 sequence (DNA): TGTGCCAGCAGTCGTAAGCCGGGACAGGGATACGGAAACACCATATATTTT.

The sample holds a few counts of this clone. The chain is built from TRBV4-1 and TRBJ1-2, with unresolved D. Germline lookup yields CDR1 MGHRA and CDR2 YSYEKL. V was trimmed by 1 base and J by 2 bases, leaving 5 bases between them. The CDR3 totals 13 residues. CDR3 in amino acids: CASSQGMNYGYTF. In DNA, the CDR3 is TGCGCCAGCAGCCAAGGGATGAACTATGGCTACACCTTC.

This clone was counted between two and nine times. This sequence joins TRBV3-1 (or the pseudogene TRBV3-2) and TRBJ1-2; 10 nucleotides match TRBD1. The V gene's germline CDR1 is LGHDT and CDR2 YNNKEL (reference sequence). V lost 4 bases and J lost 4; bases outside the gene matches: 3. The CDR3 extends over 14 amino acids. CDR3 loop: CASSRRDRGYGYTF. In DNA, the CDR3 is TGTGCCAGCAGCCGAAGGGACAGGGGCTATGGCTACACCTTC.

The J gene is TRBJ2-5, the V gene TRBV14, with 8 bases that match TRBD2. This CDR3 has 16 amino acids. Germline V CDR1 and CDR2: SGHDN, FVKESK. V lost 0 bases, J lost 3 bases, and 6 bases stayed unmatched. As DNA, the CDR3 is TGTGCCAGCAGCCAAGACTGGTTAGCGGGGAAAGAGACCCAGTACTTC. Encoded protein: CASSQDWLAGKETQYF.

This sequence joins TRBV15 and TRBJ2-3, with D perhaps given as TRBD1 or TRBD2 (5 bases each). The V end lost 5 bases, the J end lost 4 bases, and 13 bases lay between the germline ends. CDR3 length: 14 amino acids. CDR1 LNHNV and CDR2 YYDKDF come from the germline V gene (reference sequence). The CDR3 is CATSEGPGPDTQYF. The CDR3 DNA follows: TGTGCCACCAGCGAGGGACCCGGTCCAGATACGCAGTATTTT.

The chain links TRBV12-3 or TRBV12-4 to TRBJ1-1; no firm D call. Trimming shortened V by 1 base and J by 4 bases, and 7 bases separated the two germline ends. This CDR3 spans 13 amino acids. The CDR3 sequence is CASSLGGTTEAFF. CDR3 DNA: TGTGCCAGCAGTTTAGGGGGTACCACTGAAGCTTTCTTT.

The chain couples TRBV6-8 to TRBJ1-2, with D maybe TRBD1 (5 bases). This CDR3 spans 15 amino acids. V lost 5 bases and J lost 5, with 18 bases in between. The germline gives CDR1 MNHGY, CDR2 SAAAGT. The CDR3 region has the DNA TGTGCCAGCAGTCGATGGGGGAGGTCGTTGTATGGCTACACCTTC. Translating gives CASSRWGRSLYGYTF.

The rearrangement links TRBV6-5 to TRBJ2-7; D gene uncertain. There are 10 residues in the CDR3. From germline, CDR1 is MNHEY and CDR2 SVGAGI. V lost 10 bases and J 6 bases, leaving 10 bases between the germline ends. CDR3 bases: TGTGCCAACCTGGCGAGCGAGCAGTACTTC. This sequence encodes CANLASEQYF.

This clone was seen only a few times. This chain links TRBV18 with TRBJ2-7; D possibly corresponds to TRBD1 (5 bases). The CDR3 has 17 amino acids. Looked up from germline, CDR1 is KGHSH and CDR2 is LQKENI. V was shortened by 0 bases and J by 3 bases, with 18 bases between the two germline ends. CDR3 in DNA: TGTGCCAGCTCACCACCAAGGGGTAGGGCAGGGAACTACGAGCAGTACTTC. Translation: CASSPPRGRAGNYEQYF.

V and J are TRBV3-1 (or the pseudogene TRBV3-2) and TRBJ2-2, with 7 bases aligning to TRBD1. The ends lost 1 base at V and 3 bases at J; junction bases unmatched: 8. The germline CDR1 and CDR2 sequences are LGHDT and YNNKEL (reference sequence). This CDR3 comprises 17 residues. The CDR3 coding sequence is TGTGCCAGCAGCCAAGTATTAGGGGGCGCTTACACCGGGGAGCTGTTTTTT. It encodes CASSQVLGGAYTGELFF.

The chain uses TRBV5-1 and TRBJ1-2, with 7 bases that match TRBD1. The V gene's germline CDR1 is SGHRS and CDR2 YFSETQ. J lost 2 bases, V lost 0 bases, and 13 bases had no gene match. The CDR3 totals 18 residues. In DNA, the CDR3 is TGCGCCAGCAGCTTGGCCCAGGGGGGCGCGGGGAGAAACTATGGCTACACCTTC. It translates to CASSLAQGGAGRNYGYTF.

The DNA of the CDR3 is TGTGCCAGCAGTACTACGACAGGGGGTGGCAATCAGCCCCAGCATTTT. This sequence encodes CASSTTTGGGNQPQHF. The chain links TRBV6-6 to TRBJ1-5, with 9 nucleotides matching TRBD1. Germline V gives CDR1 MNHNY, CDR2 SVGAGI (reference sequence). J was trimmed by 2 bases and V by 5 bases; bases with no gene match: 7. This CDR3 has 16 residues.